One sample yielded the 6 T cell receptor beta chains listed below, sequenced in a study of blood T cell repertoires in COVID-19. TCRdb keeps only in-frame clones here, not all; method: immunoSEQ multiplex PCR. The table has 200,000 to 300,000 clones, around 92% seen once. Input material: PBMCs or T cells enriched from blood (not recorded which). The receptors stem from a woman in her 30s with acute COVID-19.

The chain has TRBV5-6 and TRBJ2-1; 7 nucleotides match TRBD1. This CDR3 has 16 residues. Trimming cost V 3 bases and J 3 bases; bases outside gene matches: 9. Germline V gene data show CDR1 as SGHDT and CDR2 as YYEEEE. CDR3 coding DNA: TGTGCCAGCAGCTCGAGGGGGCTCTATAACTACAATGAGCAGTTCTTC. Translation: CASSSRGLYNYNEQFF.

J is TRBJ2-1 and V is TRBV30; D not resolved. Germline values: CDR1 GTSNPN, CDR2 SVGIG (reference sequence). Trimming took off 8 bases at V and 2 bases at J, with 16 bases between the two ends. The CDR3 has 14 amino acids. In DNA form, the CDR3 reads TGTGCCACCGATAAAGCGCAAACCTACAATGAGCAGTTCTTC. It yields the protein CATDKAQTYNEQFF.

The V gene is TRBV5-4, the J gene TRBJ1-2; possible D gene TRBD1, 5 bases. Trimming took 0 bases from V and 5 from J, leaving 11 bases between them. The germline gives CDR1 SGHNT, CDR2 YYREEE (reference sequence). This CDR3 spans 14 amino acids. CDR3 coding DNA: TGTGCCAGCAGCTTGGAAAAGGGGCCATATGGCTACACCTTC. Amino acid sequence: CASSLEKGPYGYTF.

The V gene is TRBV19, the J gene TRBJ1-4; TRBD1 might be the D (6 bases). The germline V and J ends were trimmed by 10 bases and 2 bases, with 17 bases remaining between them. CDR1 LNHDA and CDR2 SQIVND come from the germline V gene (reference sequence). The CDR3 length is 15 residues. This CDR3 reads CATGTLGATNEKLFF. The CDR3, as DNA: TGTGCCACCGGGACCCTGGGGGCTACTAATGAAAAACTGTTTTTT. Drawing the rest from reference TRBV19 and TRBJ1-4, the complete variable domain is DGGITQSPKYLFRKEGQNVTLSCEQNLNHDAMYWYRQDPGQGLRLIYYSQIVNDFQKGDIAEGYSVSREKKESFPLTVTSAQKNPTAFYLCATGTLGATNEKLFFGSGTQLSVL.

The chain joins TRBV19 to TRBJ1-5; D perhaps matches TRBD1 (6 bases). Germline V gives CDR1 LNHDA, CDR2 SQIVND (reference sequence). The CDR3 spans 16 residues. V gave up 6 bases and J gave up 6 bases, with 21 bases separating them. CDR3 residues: CASSKQGVAGSQPQHF. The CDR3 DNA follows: TGTGCCAGTAGCAAACAGGGAGTTGCTGGAAGTCAGCCCCAGCATTTT.

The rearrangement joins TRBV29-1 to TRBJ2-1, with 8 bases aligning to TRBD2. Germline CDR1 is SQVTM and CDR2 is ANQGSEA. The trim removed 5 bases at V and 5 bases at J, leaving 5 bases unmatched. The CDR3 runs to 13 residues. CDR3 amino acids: CSVRGLGHNEQFF. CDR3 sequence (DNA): TGCAGCGTTCGGGGACTAGGCCACAATGAGCAGTTCTTC.